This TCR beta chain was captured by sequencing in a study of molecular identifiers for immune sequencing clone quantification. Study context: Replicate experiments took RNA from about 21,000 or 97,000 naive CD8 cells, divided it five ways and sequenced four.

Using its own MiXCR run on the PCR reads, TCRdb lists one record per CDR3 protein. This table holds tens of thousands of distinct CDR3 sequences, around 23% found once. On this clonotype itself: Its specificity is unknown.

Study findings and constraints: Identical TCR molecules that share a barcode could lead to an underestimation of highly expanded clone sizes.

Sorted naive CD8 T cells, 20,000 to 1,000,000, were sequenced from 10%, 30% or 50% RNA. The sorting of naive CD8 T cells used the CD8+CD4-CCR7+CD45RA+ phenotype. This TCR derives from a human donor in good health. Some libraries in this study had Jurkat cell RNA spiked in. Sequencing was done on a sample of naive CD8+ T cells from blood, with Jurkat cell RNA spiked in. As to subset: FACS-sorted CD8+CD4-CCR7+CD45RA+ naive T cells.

In DNA, the CDR3 is TGTGCCAGCAGTTTTAGGGGGGGGCAGAGCTCCTACGAGCAGTACTTC. Its protein product is CASSFRGGQSSYEQYF. The V call is TRBV12-3 or TRBV12-4, the J call TRBJ2-7; TRBD2 is a possible D gene (7 bases). The CDR3 length is 16 residues. V gave up 3 bases and J gave up 0 bases, with 15 bases separating them.